The 28 T cell receptor beta chains in this list originate from one sample, sequenced in a study of T-cell reconstitution after alpha-beta-depleted transplantation in children. As it was prepared, the TCRbeta library received unique molecular identifiers. TCRdb called the PCR reads again in MiXCR, with one record for every CDR3 protein. This sample carries approximately 650,000 distinct CDR3 sequences, under 15% of them seen once, and the ten largest clones take 0.79%. The material was PBMCs, obtained before TCRalphabeta/CD19-depleted stem cell transplant. The receptors stem from a girl aged 2 to 10 with congenital amegakaryocytic thrombocytopenia, due to receive a stem cell transplant.

This clonotype was seen at least ten times. The chain combines TRBV5-1 with TRBJ2-3; TRBD1 agrees at 9 bases. Germline CDR1 reads SGHRS; CDR2 reads YFSETQ. The CDR3 covers 16 residues. V lost 3 bases to trimming and J lost 6 bases; unmatched junction nucleotides: 11. CDR3 region: CASSSRPGQGGDTQYF. CDR3 coding DNA: TGCGCCAGCAGCTCAAGACCGGGACAGGGCGGGGATACGCAGTATTTT. Based on the CDR3 plus reference TRBV5-1 and TRBJ2-3, the full variable domain is KAGVTQTPRYLIKTRGQQVTLSCSPISGHRSVSWYQQTPGQGLQFLFEYFSETQRNKGNFPGRFSGRQFSNSRSEMNVSTLELGDSALYLCASSSRPGQGGDTQYFGPGTRLTVL.

The table lists this clonotype with a few counts. This sequence joins TRBV11-2 and TRBJ2-3, with 16 bases aligning to TRBD2. V was clipped by 2 bases and J by 2 bases; unmatched bases: 13. Germline CDR1 is SGHAT and CDR2 is FQNNGV. This CDR3 is built from 21 residues. The CDR3 DNA is TGTGCCAGCAGCTTACCCCGGGGACTAGCGGGAGGGCCAGGTTCCACAGATACGCAGTATTTT. The encoded protein is CASSLPRGLAGGPGSTDTQYF.

This clonotype was seen at least ten times. The chain links TRBV7-6 to TRBJ2-2; D not resolved. The V and J ends lost 0 bases and 5 bases respectively, with 4 bases between them. Germline lookup yields CDR1 SGHVS and CDR2 FNYEAQ. This CDR3 region has 13 residues. For the CDR3, the DNA is TGTGCCAGCAGCTTAGCTCAGACCGGGGAGCTGTTTTTT. Its translation: CASSLAQTGELFF.

This clonotype was counted many times. V gene TRBV27 combines with J gene TRBJ1-1, with D uncertain. Germline assignment: CDR1 MNHEY and CDR2 SMNVEV (reference sequence). Trimming stripped 6 bases from V and 0 bases from J, with 14 bases between. This CDR3 spans 15 amino acids. The CDR3 DNA is TGTGCCAGCAGCACCTTTTACGGTGTGAACACTGAAGCTTTCTTT. Translated: CASSTFYGVNTEAFF.

The CDR3 reads CASSEDLPNEQFF. CDR3 nucleotides: TGTGCCAGCAGTGAGGACCTCCCCAATGAGCAGTTCTTC. V usage is TRBV2 and J usage is TRBJ2-1; D is uncertain. The V end was cut by 3 bases, the J end by 6 bases, with 9 bases between. Looked up from germline, CDR1 is SNHLY and CDR2 is FYNNEI. The CDR3 totals 13 residues.

This clonotype was counted a few times. This chain joins TRBV2 and TRBJ2-3; no firm D call. CDR3 size: 19 residues. Trimming took 5 bases from V and 2 from J, leaving 26 bases between them. Germline V gene sequence: CDR1 SNHLY, CDR2 FYNNEI. The CDR3: CASSLDRWDGEMNTDTQYF. The CDR3 DNA follows: TGTGCCAGCAGTTTAGATCGATGGGATGGGGAAATGAACACAGATACGCAGTATTTT.

The genes are TRBV20-1 and TRBJ2-1; 8 bases map to TRBD2. Trimming cost V 3 bases and J 7 bases; bases outside gene matches: 8. The CDR3 length is 14 residues. Germline values: CDR1 DFQATT, CDR2 SNEGSKA (reference sequence). CDR3 in DNA: TGCAGTGCTAGCCGTAGCGGGATAGTAAATGAGCAGTTCTTC. This codes for CSASRSGIVNEQFF.

This clonotype was found many times. This rearrangement joins TRBV7-2 to TRBJ2-2; D gene ambiguous. From germline, CDR1 is SGHTA and CDR2 FQGNSA. Trimming shortened V by 5 bases and J by 0 bases, and 13 bases separated the two germline ends. This CDR3 region has 16 residues. The CDR3 DNA follows: TGTGCCAGCAGCCATGGTAGAAAAACGAACACCGGGGAGCTGTTTTTT. It is translated as CASSHGRKTNTGELFF.

The chain links TRBV12-3 or TRBV12-4 to TRBJ1-5; D is perhaps TRBD1 (5 bases). The V gene lost 1 base and the J gene lost 6 bases, with 16 bases spanning the gap. The CDR3 runs to 16 residues. CDR3 protein: CASSLEMSGLGQPQHF. In DNA, the CDR3 is TGTGCCAGCAGTTTAGAGATGTCGGGGCTCGGTCAGCCCCAGCATTTT.

The gene calls are TRBV20-1 and TRBJ2-2; 8 positions agree with TRBD1. The CDR3 has 15 amino acids. The ends lost 6 bases at V and 6 bases at J; junction bases unmatched: 12. Germline V gene lookup returns CDR1 DFQATT and CDR2 SNEGSKA (reference sequence). The CDR3 here is CSANDRGVGAGELFF. In nucleotides, the CDR3 is TGCAGTGCCAACGACAGGGGAGTAGGCGCCGGGGAGCTGTTTTTT.

The chain uses TRBV5-1 and TRBJ2-2; no firm D call. The CDR3 has 16 amino acids. CDR1 is SGHRS, CDR2 YFSETQ, per germline. V was clipped by 1 base and J by 2 bases, with 12 bases between them. The CDR3 region has the DNA TGCGCCAGCAGCTTGTATGTTACCATCAACACCGGGGAGCTGTTTTTT. This encodes CASSLYVTINTGELFF.

Details on this clonotype: Its ends do not fully match the called genes, so a read error is possible. J is TRBJ2-7 and V is TRBV27; D ambiguous. The CDR3 spans 11 residues. From germline, CDR1 is MNHEY and CDR2 SMNVEV (reference sequence). Here the CDR3 DNA reads TGTGCCAGCAGCAACTCCTACGAGCAGTCCTTC. Protein product: CASSNSYEQSF.

V gene TRBV20-1 combines with J gene TRBJ2-1; D might be TRBD1 or TRBD2, each matching 5 bases. Trimming took 4 bases from V and 5 from J, leaving 18 bases between them. The CDR3 covers 15 residues. Germline values: CDR1 DFQATT, CDR2 SNEGSKA (reference sequence). The CDR3 loop is CSAKASLVGDNEQFF. The CDR3 nucleotides read TGCAGTGCTAAGGCATCACTAGTAGGGGACAATGAGCAGTTCTTC.

In its sample, this clonotype was seen a few times. The chain links TRBV12-3 or TRBV12-4 to TRBJ2-7, with unresolved D. V was trimmed by 4 bases and J by 3 bases, leaving 19 bases between them. The CDR3 is 16 residues long. The chain's CDR3 is CASSWVVQALFYEQYF. DNA for the CDR3: TGTGCCAGCAGTTGGGTCGTCCAGGCACTTTTCTACGAGCAGTACTTC.

This clonotype was seen ten or more times. The chain uses TRBV20-1 and TRBJ2-7, with 7 bases identical to TRBD2. The ends lost 3 bases at V and 4 bases at J; junction bases unmatched: 9. Germline V gene sequence: CDR1 DFQATT, CDR2 SNEGSKA (reference sequence). The CDR3 is 14 amino acids. The CDR3 protein is CSARGGLADYEQYF. CDR3 sequence (DNA): TGCAGTGCTAGGGGAGGCCTAGCGGATTACGAGCAGTACTTC.

In this sample, this clonotype turned up many times. V is TRBV15 and J is TRBJ2-1; 10 bases are a match to TRBD2. Germline V gene sequence: CDR1 LNHNV, CDR2 YYDKDF (reference sequence). V lost 7 bases, J lost 10 bases, and 13 bases stayed unmatched. There are 15 residues in the CDR3. In DNA form, the CDR3 reads TGTGCCACCAAGCCCGTAGCGGGAGGAGAAGAGGAGCAGTTCTTC. Amino acids: CATKPVAGGEEEQFF.

There are many counts of this clonotype. V is TRBV4-1 and J is TRBJ2-7; 8 nucleotides match TRBD1. Germline V gene sequence: CDR1 MGHRA, CDR2 YSYEKL. CDR3 size: 14 residues. The J segment lost 3 bases and the V segment lost 3 bases, leaving 4 bases of the junction unmatched. The CDR3 DNA reads as TGCGCCAGCAGCCACGCACAGGGGGTCTACGAGCAGTACTTC. This translates into CASSHAQGVYEQYF.

This clonotype was seen more than once but under ten times. The rearrangement links TRBV5-1 to TRBJ2-7; D call uncertain. The CDR3 is made up of 14 amino acids. V gave up 0 bases and J gave up 2 bases, with 9 bases separating them. The germline V gene encodes CDR1 SGHRS and CDR2 YFSETQ. CDR3 nucleotides: TGCGCCAGCAGCTTGGCCTCGCCCCCCTACGAGCAGTACTTC. It encodes CASSLASPPYEQYF.

This clonotype appeared many times. This chain links TRBV12-3 or TRBV12-4 with TRBJ1-1; no reliable D call. Trimming removed 2 bases at V and 8 bases at J, with 6 bases between. This CDR3 has 11 residues. The CDR3 DNA sequence: TGTGCCAGCAGTTTACGGTCCGAAGCTTTCTTT. This translates into CASSLRSEAFF.

This clonotype has a count of ten or more. The CDR3 reads CATSRDVQETQYF. The CDR3 coding sequence is TGTGCCACCAGCAGGGACGTACAAGAGACCCAGTACTTC. The chain combines TRBV15 with TRBJ2-5; D not certain. The CDR3 runs to 13 residues. The V gene's germline CDR1 is LNHNV and CDR2 YYDKDF (reference sequence). Trimming left V 3 bases short and J 2 bases short, with 7 bases between.

This clonotype was counted at least ten times. V is TRBV7-9 and J is TRBJ1-1; D is ambiguous. The germline CDR1 and CDR2 sequences are SEHNR and FQNEAQ (reference sequence). Trimming cost V 1 base and J 7 bases, with 10 bases left between them. The CDR3 is 13 residues long. CDR3 sequence reads: CASSLGATLEAFF. Here the CDR3 DNA reads TGTGCCAGCAGCTTAGGGGCGACCCTTGAAGCTTTCTTT. Variable domain in full (rest from reference TRBV7-9 and TRBJ1-1): DTGVSQNPRHKITKRGQNVTFRCDPISEHNRLYWYRQTLGQGPEFLTYFQNEAQLEKSRLLSDRFSAERPKGSFSTLEIQRTEQGDSAMYLCASSLGATLEAFFGQGTRLTVV.

This sequence joins TRBV5-6 and TRBJ2-3; TRBD2 might be the D (6 bases). V gave up 1 base and J gave up 4 bases, with 19 bases separating them. Germline V CDR1 and CDR2: SGHDT, YYEEEE. CDR3 length: 17 residues. Here the CDR3 DNA reads TGTGCCAGCAGCTTGTTTCCGGCGGGGCCAGTCGCAGATACGCAGTATTTT. Translated: CASSLFPAGPVADTQYF.

This clonotype was detected ten times or more. The chain carries TRBV28 and TRBJ2-7; D assignment may be TRBD1 or TRBD2 (5 bases each). CDR3 size: 17 residues. Trimming stripped 2 bases from V and 3 bases from J, with 20 bases between. Per germline, CDR1 MDHEN and CDR2 SYDVKM. The CDR3 loop is CASSLEPRGPLFYEQYF. As DNA, the CDR3 is TGTGCCAGCAGTTTAGAACCCCGGGGCCCTCTCTTCTACGAGCAGTACTTC.

A few counts support this clonotype. The chain uses TRBV7-6 and TRBJ2-3; D may correspond to TRBD1 or TRBD2 (5 bases each). The CDR3 length is 18 residues. V was shortened by 0 bases and J by 2 bases, with 18 bases between the two germline ends. Germline CDR1 reads SGHVS; CDR2 reads FNYEAQ. CDR3 coding DNA: TGTGCCAGCAGCTTAGCCTGGGCGGGCTCCGGGGCCACAGATACGCAGTATTTT. It specifies CASSLAWAGSGATDTQYF.

The genes are TRBV12-3 or TRBV12-4 and TRBJ1-5; D unclear. Trimming cost V 4 bases and J 3 bases, with 10 bases left between them. The CDR3 extends over 14 amino acids. CDR3 in amino acids: CASSSLRSNQPQHF. The CDR3, as DNA: TGTGCCAGCAGTTCCCTCAGGTCCAATCAGCCCCAGCATTTT.

The CDR3 DNA reads as TGCAGTGCTATTCGGCCCGGGTCCACAGATACGCAGTATTTT. Its translation: CSAIRPGSTDTQYF. The genes are TRBV20-1 and TRBJ2-3; D is undetermined. The V gene's germline CDR1 is DFQATT and CDR2 SNEGSKA (reference sequence). CDR3 size: 14 residues. Trimming cost V 4 bases and J 2 bases, with 13 bases left between them.

The chain uses TRBV7-3 and TRBJ2-1, with D maybe TRBD1 (6 bases). This CDR3 is built from 16 residues. Deletions cut 5 bases from V and 3 bases from J, with 17 bases between. Germline values: CDR1 SGHTA, CDR2 FQGTGA. The CDR3 spells CASSRDGQKVYNEQFF. The DNA of the CDR3 is TGTGCCAGCAGCCGCGATGGACAGAAAGTCTACAATGAGCAGTTCTTC. Full variable domain (rest looked up from reference TRBV7-3 and TRBJ2-1): GAGVSQTPSNKVTEKGKYVELRCDPISGHTALYWYRQSLGQGPEFLIYFQGTGAADDSGLPNDRFFAVRPEGSVSTLKIQRTERGDSAVYLCASSRDGQKVYNEQFFGPGTRLTVL.

In its sample, this clonotype was seen many times. This rearrangement joins TRBV20-1 to TRBJ2-7, with D perhaps matching TRBD2 (6 bases). Trimming took 1 base from V and 2 from J, leaving 15 bases between them. This CDR3 is built from 15 residues. Germline V gives CDR1 DFQATT, CDR2 SNEGSKA (reference sequence). The CDR3, as DNA: TGCAGTGCTAGAGGGGTAGGGAGGTCTACCTACGAGCAGTACTTC. Its translation is CSARGVGRSTYEQYF.